This passage covers 3 T cell receptor beta chains from one sample sequenced in a study of T cell clones after liver transplantation (dated 2019 in TCRdb). Library construction relied on the immunoSEQ multiplex PCR assay. The table was pulled from immuneACCESS by TCRdb, which kept in-frame rearrangements only. Such tables lose some clones; where checked, under half of the loss comes from unresolved V genes, and the rest has no known cause. The sample yields around 110,000 clones; about nine tenths were counted once. The ten biggest clones cover 0.65% to 0.95% of the sample. The source material was CD4+ T cells from blood, sampled 12 months after liver transplant. All receptors come from a human patient who received a liver transplant. After transplantation, some T cells may belong to the graft donor instead of the recipient.

The J gene is TRBJ2-5, the V gene TRBV30; possibly TRBD1 for D (6 bases). The germline V gene has CDR1 GTSNPN and CDR2 SVGIG (reference sequence). This CDR3 spans 15 amino acids. The germline V and J ends were trimmed by 2 bases and 3 bases, with 16 bases remaining between them. Written as DNA, the CDR3 is TGTGCCTGGAGTCCCTATATTAACAGGGAAGAGACCCAGTACTTC. Encoded protein: CAWSPYINREETQYF.

The chain joins TRBV5-6 to TRBJ1-4; D gene unclear. This CDR3 comprises 16 residues. V was clipped by 1 base and J by 3 bases, with 13 bases between them. The germline gives CDR1 SGHDT, CDR2 YYEEEE. CDR3 nucleotide sequence: TGTGCCAGCAGCTTGCTCCGCGCGACTTCTAATGAAAAACTGTTTTTT. It is translated as CASSLLRATSNEKLFF.

V and J are TRBV21-1 and TRBJ1-5. TRBV21-1 is assigned pseudogene status. This CDR3 is 15 amino acids long. CDR3 sequence: CASSDRWTSNQPQHF. The CDR3 DNA is TGTGCCAGCAGCGACCGGTGGACGTCCAATCAGCCCCAGCATTTT.